This TCR beta chain was documented in a study of T-cell reconstitution after alpha-beta-depleted transplantation in children. During its preparation, the TCRbeta library received unique molecular identifiers. TCRdb re-analysed the PCR reads in MiXCR, keeping a single row per CDR3 protein. The table has around 960,000 distinct CDR3 sequences, roughly 29% seen once. Findings and caveats of the study: Where alpha-beta T cells came from about two months after transplant was reportedly several hundred expanded graft clones. When one year had passed after transplant, most T-cell counts and diversity came from newly produced T cells. Diversity of TCRbeta at day 60 was high in some patients, arising from surviving recipient T cells and thymic progenitors.

This CDR3 has 14 amino acids. Germline CDR1 and CDR2: SQVTM and ANQGSEA. V lost 3 bases, J lost 5 bases, and 8 bases stayed unmatched. Only a few counts were recorded for this clonotype. The antigen is unknown. This sequence originates from a boy in the first two years of life who had a stem cell transplant for SCID, so the T cells may come from the graft donor. This specimen consisted of PBMCs, mostly from graft donor cells, obtained 360 days after TCRalphabeta/CD19-depleted stem cell transplant. The J gene is TRBJ2-5, the V gene TRBV29-1; 8 nucleotides match TRBD2. The chain's CDR3 is CSVEGLGFRETQYF. The CDR3 coding sequence is TGCAGCGTTGAGGGACTAGGATTCAGGGAGACCCAGTACTTC.